The 18 T cell receptor beta chains below all came from one sample that was sequenced in a study of shared T cell receptors in the human thymus. Sequencing used immunoSEQ multiplex PCR; TCRdb keeps in-frame clones, though not all of them. The table includes 650,000 to 950,000 clones, 70% to 90% detected once. The sample was also reused in another study, on human thymus T cells.

Sequencing used thymocytes. The source is a girl less than two years old with a congenital heart defect.

The CDR3 here is CACQERDSNNSPLHF. CDR3 nucleotides: TGTGCCTGCCAAGAAAGGGACAGTAATAATTCACCCCTCCACTTT. V usage is TRBV30 and J usage is TRBJ1-6; 7 bases agree with TRBD1. Germline trimming cut 6 bases from V and 5 bases from J; bases unmatched to any gene: 10. The CDR3 covers 15 residues. Germline V CDR1 and CDR2: GTSNPN, SVGIG (reference sequence).

CDR3 nucleotides: TGTGCCAGCAGCTTACTGGGGGGGCGGTACAATGAGCAGTTCTTC. Residues: CASSLLGGRYNEQFF. The rearrangement links TRBV7-9 to TRBJ2-1; TRBD2 might be the D (7 bases). CDR1 and CDR2 from the germline V gene are SEHNR and FQNEAQ (reference sequence). The CDR3 runs 15 residues. V lost 2 bases to trimming and J lost 4 bases, with 12 bases between them.

The V and J genes are TRBV6-6 and TRBJ2-1, with a weak D call TRBD1 (5 bases). The V and J ends lost 2 bases and 12 bases respectively, with 20 bases between them. The germline V gene has CDR1 MNHNY and CDR2 SVGAGI (reference sequence). The CDR3 extends over 15 amino acids. The CDR3 protein is CASSYPKIRAVGQFF. CDR3 in DNA: TGTGCCAGCAGTTACCCCAAGATCAGGGCGGTCGGGCAGTTCTTC.

The J gene is TRBJ2-5, the V gene TRBV9, with 8 bases aligning to TRBD2. The CDR3 contains 16 residues. Germline V gives CDR1 SGDLS, CDR2 YYNGEE. V trimming: 4 bases; J trimming: 2 bases; junction bases outside the gene matches: 10. In DNA form, the CDR3 reads TGTGCCAGCAGCCCAGAGAGAAAGCGGGGGCAAGAGACCCAGTACTTC. Translation gives CASSPERKRGQETQYF.

The genes are TRBV18 and TRBJ1-5; D not resolved. Per germline, CDR1 KGHSH and CDR2 LQKENI. CDR3 length: 13 amino acids. V was pared by 6 bases and J by 4 bases, with 10 bases between. CDR3 bases: TGTGCCAGCTCCTGGACTGAGAATCAGCCCCAGCATTTT. Translation: CASSWTENQPQHF.

V and J are TRBV27 and TRBJ2-3, with 8 bases identical to TRBD1. The CDR3 extends over 19 amino acids. From germline, CDR1 is MNHEY and CDR2 SMNVEV (reference sequence). V shed 2 bases and J 0 bases; nucleotides not matched to a gene: 13. CDR3 sequence reads: CASSLTRQGAWASTDTQYF. The CDR3 nucleotides are TGTGCCAGCAGTTTAACTCGGCAGGGGGCCTGGGCTAGCACAGATACGCAGTATTTT.

This clone was picked up one time. The gene calls are TRBV5-1 and TRBJ2-7, with D possibly being TRBD1 (5 bases). The CDR3 spans 14 residues. Trimming took off 2 bases at V and 3 bases at J, with 12 bases between the two ends. Germline lookup yields CDR1 SGHRS and CDR2 YFSETQ. The CDR3 here is CASSFSQADYEQYF. The CDR3 DNA reads TGCGCCAGCAGCTTTTCACAGGCCGACTACGAGCAGTACTTC.

This chain connects TRBV23-1 to TRBJ1-2; 10 nucleotides align to TRBD1. TRBV23-1 is recorded as an ORF, its role being uncertain. Trimming cost V 0 bases and J 7 bases; bases outside gene matches: 17. CDR3 size: 19 residues. CDR3 DNA sequence: TGCGCCAGCAGTCAATCGAAGGGACAGGGGTTTAAGGACCTCGTTGGCTACACCTTC. This translates into CASSQSKGQGFKDLVGYTF.

The chain joins TRBV4-3 to TRBJ1-2, with 7 bases aligning to TRBD1. CDR1 is LGHNA and CDR2 is YSLEER in the germline V gene. The CDR3 is 16 amino acids. The trim removed 6 bases at V and 1 base at J, leaving 11 bases unmatched. The CDR3 region is CASRYKGTAINYGYTF. For the CDR3, the DNA is TGCGCCAGCAGGTACAAGGGGACAGCCATTAACTATGGCTACACCTTC.

The chain couples TRBV7-2 to TRBJ2-7; a possible D gene is TRBD1 (6 bases). This CDR3 is 16 amino acids long. Germline assignment: CDR1 SGHTA and CDR2 FQGNSA. V lost 5 bases to trimming and J lost 2 bases, with 19 bases between them. CDR3 nucleotides: TGTGCCAGCAGCCCCCCTGGACAGCCAAGTACCTACGAGCAGTACTTC. It specifies CASSPPGQPSTYEQYF.

The gene calls are TRBV28 and TRBJ1-5; a possible D gene is TRBD1 (5 bases). CDR1 and CDR2 from the germline V gene are MDHEN and SYDVKM. V was pared by 8 bases and J by 5 bases, with 16 bases between. The CDR3 consists of 14 residues. The CDR3 sequence is CASESGPQDQPQHF. CDR3 bases: TGTGCCAGCGAATCAGGGCCGCAAGATCAGCCCCAGCATTTT.

The chain couples TRBV6-1 to TRBJ1-5; D is ambiguous. V dropped 2 bases and J dropped 0 bases, with 14 bases sitting between them. CDR3 length: 17 amino acids. CDR1 and CDR2 (germline): MNHNS, SASEGT. The CDR3 sequence is CASSETLFGYSNQPQHF. As DNA, the CDR3 is TGTGCCAGCAGTGAAACCCTGTTCGGTTATAGCAATCAGCCCCAGCATTTT.

The V and J genes are TRBV4-2 and TRBJ1-2; tentatively, D is TRBD1 (6 bases). The CDR3 sequence is 21 residues long. V lost 0 bases and J lost 5, with 31 bases in between. The germline CDR1 and CDR2 sequences are LGHNA and YNFKEQ. The CDR3 is CASSQDSGKLQGTRRDYGYTF. The CDR3, as DNA: TGTGCCAGCAGCCAAGATTCGGGGAAGCTTCAGGGGACCCGACGAGATTATGGCTACACCTTC.

This clone was seen more than once but under ten times. This rearrangement joins TRBV2 to TRBJ1-2, with a weak D call TRBD1 (6 bases). This CDR3 is built from 16 residues. CDR1 is SNHLY, CDR2 FYNNEI, per germline. The V and J ends lost 4 bases and 6 bases respectively, with 21 bases between them. The DNA of the CDR3 is TGTGCCAGCAGTGGCCCCCAGGGGCGGGGGGACGATGGCTACACCTTC. Translated, it gives CASSGPQGRGDDGYTF.

The chain carries TRBV5-1 and TRBJ2-7; D perhaps matches TRBD2 (5 bases). Germline CDR1 is SGHRS and CDR2 is YFSETQ. This CDR3 has 14 amino acids. Trimming left V 0 bases short and J 5 bases short, with 12 bases between. This CDR3 is CASSLVGRENEQYF. CDR3 in DNA: TGCGCCAGCAGCTTGGTGGGCCGGGAAAACGAGCAGTACTTC.

The chain recombines TRBV7-2 with TRBJ2-7; tentative D call: TRBD2 (6 bases). Trimming took 1 base from V and 1 from J, leaving 20 bases between them. Germline V gene lookup returns CDR1 SGHTA and CDR2 FQGNSA. The CDR3 has 18 residues. This chain's CDR3 is CASSLGPEGRGFSYEQYF. CDR3 nucleotides: TGTGCCAGCAGCTTAGGCCCGGAGGGGCGCGGATTTTCCTACGAGCAGTACTTC.

The chain carries TRBV27 and TRBJ1-2, with 8 bases fitting TRBD1. V lost 5 bases and J lost 1; bases outside the gene matches: 9. The germline CDR1 and CDR2 sequences are MNHEY and SMNVEV (reference sequence). The CDR3 contains 16 residues. The CDR3 DNA reads as TGTGCCAGCAGTCCCGGGACAGGTTTCGGTAACTATGGCTACACCTTC. It encodes CASSPGTGFGNYGYTF.

The chain joins TRBV7-6 to TRBJ1-1, with D perhaps TRBD1 (6 bases). CDR1 SGHVS and CDR2 FNYEAQ come from the germline V gene. V dropped 5 bases and J dropped 4 bases, with 26 bases sitting between them. This CDR3 is 18 amino acids long. The CDR3 here is CASSPTTRTAPGVTEAFF. CDR3 nucleotides: TGTGCCAGCAGCCCCACCACTCGGACAGCCCCCGGGGTCACTGAAGCTTTCTTT.